This T cell receptor (beta chain) was observed in a study of cytomegalovirus exposure and HLA in healthy donors. Overall study context: As released early, the data held around 80 million unique TCRs from HLA-typed donors. Researchers found that around 80% of some 400 genotyped donors fell within the Caucasian-associated ancestry cluster. General observations from the study: The study listed around 150 cytomegalovirus-associated TCR beta chains. About 87% or about 30% of the time was how often most TCR beta V segments were productive, according to an earlier analysis.

PCR amplification relied on 60 Vbeta primers (plus 13 Jbeta primers). The repertoire was sequenced with immunoSEQ multiplex PCR; TCRdb's copy has only in-frame clones and lacks some. In the table there are about 120,000 clones, around 70% of which are singletons. With regard to this clone: Its antigen remains unidentified.

CDR3 length equals 15 residues. Trimming removed 1 base at V and 3 bases at J, with 12 bases between. Per germline, CDR1 SEHNR and CDR2 FQNEAQ (reference sequence). The origin of this receptor is a young woman in good health and CMV-seronegative. Sequencing was done on a sample of PBMCs. This chain connects TRBV7-9 to TRBJ1-1, with a weak D call TRBD1 (5 bases). The CDR3 loop reads CASSLGLGGDTEAFF. CDR3 DNA sequence: TGTGCCAGCAGCTTAGGGCTCGGGGGAGACACTGAAGCTTTCTTT. Full variable domain (missing parts from reference TRBV7-9 and TRBJ1-1): DTGVSQNPRHKITKRGQNVTFRCDPISEHNRLYWYRQTLGQGPEFLTYFQNEAQLEKSRLLSDRFSAERPKGSFSTLEIQRTEQGDSAMYLCASSLGLGGDTEAFFGQGTRLTVV.